The following is a T cell receptor beta chain sequence with its context. Its antigen remains undetermined. No base quality values were provided; no much bigger clone lies one nucleotide off. The sample comes from a study of cytomegalovirus exposure and HLA in healthy donors (dated by TCRdb to 2015 to 2018). Regarding the complete study: In an earlier analysis of some 610 of the donors, around 300 Gb of sequence data and 100 million or so unique TCR beta sequences from about 180 million T cells were reported. The study aimed to test whether signatures of past pathogen exposure could be identified by cataloging public T cell receptors. A later analysis re-analyzed previously published TCR beta repertoires from approximately 670 donors and added high-resolution HLA genotyping to study TCR occurrence patterns. A later genetic analysis used genome-wide SNP genotypes for about 60% of the 666 donors, treating that subset as a discovery cohort. The study used immunosequencing to profile the T cell repertoires of approximately 640 subjects and linked those repertoires to cytomegalovirus serostatus. The number of donors typed differed by locus, with about 629-630 for A, B, C, DRB1 and DQB1, over 500 for DQA1, under 610 for DPA1, and approximately 470 for DPB1. Around 320 gigabases of sequencing data and 78 million or so unique TCR sequences were included in an early release covering about 600 HLA-typed donors. Every discovery cohort repertoire had been produced on one sequencing platform. Class I and class II HLA loci were covered by the typing at four-digit resolution. Rather than using new phenotypic data, the later analysis identified candidate immune exposures from TCR beta sequences and from how often those sequences occurred across donors. Four to six DR-DQ haplotypes were handled as single units for association and clustering because linkage in the cohort was strong. Among about 360 genotyped donors of the cohort, an average of roughly 240,000 unique TCR beta nucleotide sequences were sequenced per donor, roughly a sixth of them non-productive. Of the roughly 400 genotyped donors, less than 90% were placed in the genetic ancestry cluster associated with self-reported Caucasian donors. To decide whether each TCR beta V gene segment behaved as functional or pseudogenic, an earlier analysis of fewer than 750 of the donors relied on high-throughput TCR beta sequencing. A separate validation cohort of roughly 110 different subjects was used in addition to the approximately 640-subject first cohort. Donor age, sex, ethnicity and CMV serostatus were compiled alongside the repertoire data. High-throughput TCR immunosequencing, statistical association of individual TCRs with disease status, and machine learning were combined to predict cytomegalovirus infection status.

The CDR3 contains 14 residues, cysteine and phenylalanine counted. Only the CDR3 DNA stays, 42 bases, in frame from base 1. V gives up 0 bases and J gives up 7 bases, and the segment between their germline ends measures 11 bases. The germline V gene specifies SGHDT as CDR1 and YYEEEE as CDR2. The investigation overall reported the following: A cluster of highly shared sequence variants was judged likely to represent a technical artifact of the sequencing pipeline. A later analysis reported that several top co-occurrence clusters appeared linked to parvovirus B19, influenza, CMV and Epstein-Barr virus. A further reported finding was that TCR beta sequences accurately predicted the HLA-A and HLA-B alleles for most subjects in the first cohort. In a later analysis, most CMV-associated TCR beta chains were found to appear HLA-restricted, with HLA associations seemingly driven largely by CMV exposure. In a later analysis, TCR association rates were found to vary across HLA loci, with the most associated TCRs seen for DRB1 alleles and the fewest for HLA-C alleles. Immune exposure information for the cohort was limited to CMV serostatus. In vitro tests confirmed that a few of the cytomegalovirus-associated TCR beta chains recognize cytomegalovirus antigens. Because some donors lacked HLA typing at each locus, the association tests relied only on the typed subset. In an earlier analysis of around 500 of the donors, most TCR beta V segments appeared in productive rearrangements about 87% or about 30% of the time, broadly matching IMGT annotations. Cytomegalovirus status was reported to be diagnosed by the classifier with high specificity and sensitivity in both the original and validation cohorts. The earlier analysis of around 600 of the donors excluded fewer than 20 rarely observed V segments, including chromosome 9 orphons, because counts were too low. According to the authors, the approach could potentially be generalized to other disease states and immunological phenotypes. In the study, about 150 TCR beta chains were listed as associated with cytomegalovirus. Some IMGT-functional V segments, including TRBV6-2 and TRBV6-3, could not be distinguished by the 87-base-pair reads and were therefore excluded. The cohort was sequenced for TCR beta chains only, and without alpha or paired-chain data the features that could be detected were limited. Strong co-occurrence of HLA alleles, especially DR and DQ, made assigning TCR associations to individual alleles difficult. According to a later genetic analysis, donors in an Asian-associated ancestry cluster had fewer N-insertions in productive TCRs than the approximately 700-donor mean. While some public TCRs were present in many individuals, most TCR sequences turned up only very rarely across donors. The presence/absence analyses assumed that sequencing depth was roughly uniform across donors, and that assumption may not be true. An association between a missense DCLRE1C variant and V-gene and J-gene trimming of TCR beta chains was found in a later genetic analysis and replicated in an independent cohort. Compared with equally common non-associated chains, HLA-associated TCR beta chains in a later analysis were more clonally expanded and had lower generation probabilities. Correlated functional status among segregating V segments might reflect linkage disequilibrium, but an unknown experimental factor could not be ruled out. In a later analysis, 16,951 TCR beta sequences were associated with specific HLA alleles at a false discovery rate of 0.05.

The library was generated by the immunoSEQ multiplex PCR assay. For the multiplex PCR, a mixture combining 60 forward primers for TCR Vbeta segments and 13 reverse primers for TCR Jbeta segments was used. The CDR3 region of rearranged TCR beta genes was amplified from genomic DNA with a multiplex PCR assay. Amplified TCR beta libraries were sequenced as 87-base-pair reads on the Illumina HiSeq System. For the original study's pipeline: A later analysis counted about 82 million unique TCR beta chains across the 600 to 850 repertoires, and some 11 million of these chains were shared by at least two donors. Raw reads were error-corrected and collapsed into unique sequences with a nearest-neighbor algorithm that merged closely related sequences to remove PCR and sequencing errors. Alignment of CDR3 sequences to IMGT reference sequences was used to assign V, D and J gene segments. For a sequence to be retained, at least a six-nucleotide match to both a V gene segment and a J gene segment was required. A rearrangement was called productive if the CDR3 had no stop codons and remained in frame with V and J, and every other rearrangement was called non-productive. Following IMGT convention, CDR3 was defined as the stretch from the second conserved V-encoded cysteine to the conserved J-encoded phenylalanine. Sequences without an unambiguous match to a single V gene segment were excluded from the earlier analysis of a few hundred of the donors. An earlier analysis of several hundred of the donors called V segments functional above 56.7% productive rearrangements and segregating when the between-donor standard deviation exceeded 5%. A statistical classification framework was built for diagnosing cytomegalovirus status from the catalog of TCR beta chain sequences. In a later analysis, TCR nucleotide sequences were compared against IMGT/GENE-DB human TR gene sequences so that V and J genes could be assigned. In a later analysis, CDR3 sequences and most-parsimonious VDJ recombination scenarios were assigned using the TCRdist pipeline. In a later analysis, each TCR beta chain was defined by its CDR3 amino acid sequence together with its V-gene family, and reads lacking a unique V-gene family were excluded. To address suspected cross-contamination and a sequencing artifact, a later analysis removed around 590 highly shared, low-generation-probability nucleotide sequences. A later analysis calculated a clonal expansion index for each public chain from normalized within-repertoire ranks of inferred template counts. In a later analysis, generation probabilities were computed with a VDJ recombination model fitted to out-of-frame rearrangements, and the resulting probabilities were checked against IGoR. In a later analysis, TCR-TCR, TCR-HLA and TCR-CMV co-occurrence was scored with hypergeometric tests, and a repertoire-size bias correction was applied to TCR pairs. False discovery rates were estimated in a later analysis by permuting HLA or CMV assignments 20 times. A later analysis grouped co-occurring TCRs with DBSCAN, adding TCRdist sequence similarity when clustering within HLA-allele-positive subsets. For co-occurrence clustering, repertoires with fewer than 30,000 or more than 120,000 public chains were excluded, along with five repertoires with anomalous nucleotide sharing. Not all clones reach the TCRdb copy of this immuneACCESS table, which keeps in-frame sequences only. Checked studies attribute under half of the gap to unresolved V genes and leave the rest unexplained. The DNA was the basis for D and trimming; V, J and clone size are from that table. Present in this sample are 130,000 to 150,000 clones, about two thirds of which were seen just once. The biggest ten clones account for roughly 2.1% of the sample.

In total, around 600 healthy bone marrow donors made up the cohort. Cohort members were all nominally healthy when sampled, although unrecorded immune exposures were likely present. The donor was CMV seronegative and was included in the group of 352 seronegative cohort members. Each donor provided a peripheral blood sample, and peripheral blood mononuclear cells were used for TCR beta sequencing. The Qiagen DNeasy Blood Extraction Kit was used to extract genomic DNA from the blood cell samples. Specimen: PBMCs. The chain uses TRBV5-6 and TRBJ1-5; the D segment cannot be called with confidence. The receptor was derived from a middle-aged man in good health and CMV-seronegative. The base sequence is TGTGCCAGCAGCTTGGGGCGGAAAAACCAGCCCCAGCATTTT. This is translated as CASSLGRKNQPQHF.